This is a list of T cell receptor beta chains from one sample in a study of T-cell reconstitution after alpha-beta-depleted transplantation in children. TCRdb redid the calling of the PCR reads with MiXCR, one entry per CDR3 protein. The sample includes 230,000 or so distinct CDR3 sequences, 9.7% of them seen just once. The source material was PBMCs from the stem cell graft donor, sampled from the stem cell graft. The receptors stem from a human donor who donated a stem cell graft to a child with SCID. Each CDR3 is given with its conserved first and last residue. D genes are given only for firm matches. Clone size, where shown, is once, few, many, or a class for clones that have expanded.

cdr3_aa,cdr3_nt,clone_size,v_call,j_call,d_call
CASGAGKNSEKLFF,TGTGCCAGCGGGGCAGGGAAAAATAGCGAAAAACTGTTTTTT,many,TRBV12-3/TRBV12-4,TRBJ1-4,-
CASSVRGGTDTQYF,TGTGCCAGCAGCGTCCGGGGGGGCACAGATACGCAGTATTTT,many,TRBV7-9,TRBJ2-3,TRBD2
CASSPPPGANTIYF,TGTGCCAGCTCACCACCGCCCGGGGCCAACACCATATATTTT,-,TRBV18,TRBJ1-3,-
CASSPPGVDQPQHF,TGTGCCAGCAGCCCCCCAGGGGTTGATCAGCCCCAGCATTTT,many,TRBV7-8,TRBJ1-5,-
CASSFGQGLSTDTQYF,TGTGCCAGCAGCTTCGGACAGGGGCTTAGCACAGATACGCAGTATTTT,many,TRBV7-9,TRBJ2-3,TRBD1
CASSKTGTNTGELFF,TGTGCCAGCAGTAAGACAGGAACGAACACCGGGGAGCTGTTTTTT,few,TRBV2,TRBJ2-2,-
CSARSSSGRDRAFF,TGCAGTGCTAGATCGTCATCGGGGCGGGACAGGGCTTTCTTT,many,TRBV20-1,TRBJ1-1,TRBD1
CSASPPGSGNQPQHF,TGCAGTGCTAGCCCCCCGGGCTCTGGCAATCAGCCCCAGCATTTT,many,TRBV20-1,TRBJ1-5,-
CAINAGGSNQPQHF,TGTGCCATCAATGCCGGGGGTAGCAATCAGCCCCAGCATTTT,many,TRBV10-3,TRBJ1-5,-
CATSVAFF,TGTGCCACCTCCGTTGCTTTCTTT,many,TRBV7-9,TRBJ1-1,-
CSVEELVRGSYNEQFF,TGCAGCGTTGAGGAGTTGGTCAGGGGCTCCTACAATGAGCAGTTCTTC,many,TRBV29-1,TRBJ2-1,-
CASSELTVRRGEQYF,TGCGCCAGCAGTGAATTGACAGTCCGGCGGGGGGAGCAGTACTTC,many,TRBV10-2,TRBJ2-7,TRBD2
CASRTGRGTDTQYF,TGTGCCTCTCGGACGGGTCGGGGCACAGATACGCAGTATTTT,many,TRBV2,TRBJ2-3,-
CSAPFPAGAEQFF,TGCAGTGCCCCCTTCCCAGCGGGCGCTGAGCAGTTCTTC,many,TRBV20-1,TRBJ2-1,-
CSARDSAGSSYNEQFF,TGCAGTGCTAGAGACAGCGCGGGGAGCTCCTACAATGAGCAGTTCTTC,many,TRBV20-1,TRBJ2-1,-
CSVGSNTNQPQHF,TGCAGCGTTGGGTCTAACACCAATCAGCCCCAGCATTTT,-,TRBV29-1,TRBJ1-5,-
CASSQWGADQPQHF,TGTGCCAGCAGCCAGTGGGGGGCGGATCAGCCCCAGCATTTT,few,TRBV3-1,TRBJ1-5,-
CASSLYPGYYEQYF,TGTGCCAGCAGCTTATACCCGGGCTACTACGAGCAGTACTTC,many,TRBV7-2,TRBJ2-7,-
CASSPRGLTAFNTEAFF,TGCGCCAGCAGCCCTCGTGGGTTGACAGCTTTTAACACTGAAGCTTTCTTT,few,TRBV5-1,TRBJ1-1,-
CASSNSTGGYGYTF,TGCGCCAGCAGCAACTCGACAGGGGGGTATGGCTACACCTTC,many,TRBV5-1,TRBJ1-2,TRBD1
CASSSGTGFYGYTF,TGTGCCAGCAGTTCCGGGACAGGATTCTATGGCTACACCTTC,-,TRBV6-5,TRBJ1-2,TRBD1
CASSLTLLTAHTEAFF,TGTGCCAGCAGTTTAACCCTTCTAACGGCCCACACTGAAGCTTTCTTT,-,TRBV12-3/TRBV12-4,TRBJ1-1,-
CAWSVLRGNEQFF,TGTGCCTGGAGTGTACTAAGGGGGAATGAGCAGTTCTTC,many,TRBV30,TRBJ2-1,-
CASSNDGYSGNTKYF,TGCGCCAGCAGCAACGACGGATACTCTGGAAACACCAAATATTTT,-,TRBV5-1,TRBJ1-3,-
CASSPRGTGQPQHF,TGCGCCAGCAGCCCCCGGGGGACGGGGCAGCCCCAGCATTTT,many,TRBV5-1,TRBJ1-5,-
CASSRPGTSEQTQYF,TGTGCCAGCAGTCGGCCCGGGACTAGTGAGCAGACCCAGTACTTC,many,TRBV3-1,TRBJ2-5,TRBD2
CASDDSTDTQYF,TGTGCCAGCGACGACAGCACAGATACGCAGTATTTT,many,TRBV2,TRBJ2-3,-
CASSPDRTVRGYTF,TGTGCCAGCAGCCCAGACCGGACAGTCCGAGGCTACACCTTC,many,TRBV7-2,TRBJ1-2,-
CSGQPTGLAEAFF,TGCAGCGGGCAGCCTACAGGGTTGGCTGAAGCTTTCTTT,few,TRBV29-1,TRBJ1-1,-
CASSRLGTGSYEQYF,TGTGCCAGCAGCCGCCTAGGGACAGGATCCTACGAGCAGTACTTC,many,TRBV7-9,TRBJ2-7,TRBD1
CASSLGLAGQQETQYF,TGTGCCAGCAGCCTCGGACTAGCGGGGCAGCAAGAGACCCAGTACTTC,-,TRBV7-6,TRBJ2-5,TRBD2
CASSQDGGWETEAFF,TGTGCCAGCAGCCAAGATGGGGGGTGGGAGACTGAAGCTTTCTTT,many,TRBV3-1,TRBJ1-1,-
CASSLKAAGTGRLDTQYF,TGTGCCAGCAGCTTAAAGGCCGCCGGGACAGGGCGGTTGGATACGCAGTATTTT,many,TRBV7-2,TRBJ2-3,TRBD1
CASSRQGLNYGYTF,TGTGCCAGCAGTCGACAGGGCTTAAACTATGGCTACACCTTC,many,TRBV6-1,TRBJ1-2,TRBD1
CASSLDSPTYEQYF,TGCGCCAGCAGCTTGGACAGCCCAACCTACGAGCAGTACTTC,few,TRBV5-1,TRBJ2-7,-
CASTGAAKNIQYF,TGTGCCAGCACGGGGGCGGCCAAAAACATTCAGTACTTC,few,TRBV3-1,TRBJ2-4,-
CASKSDLAGDNEQFF,TGTGCCTCAAAATCAGACCTAGCGGGTGACAATGAGCAGTTCTTC,once,TRBV2,TRBJ2-1,TRBD2
CASSYRGGWNQPQHF,TGTGCCAGCAGTTACAGGGGGGGGTGGAATCAGCCCCAGCATTTT,many,TRBV6-5,TRBJ1-5,-
CASSSGGGTNEKLFF,TGTGCCAGCAGCTCCGGAGGGGGAACTAATGAAAAACTGTTTTTT,many,TRBV7-2,TRBJ1-4,-
CASSQVPRDLPTDTQYF,TGTGCCAGCAGCCAAGTCCCCCGGGACTTGCCTACAGATACGCAGTATTTT,many,TRBV4-2,TRBJ2-3,-
CASSPSELVGPNEQFF,TGCGCCAGCAGCCCCTCCGAACTAGTGGGGCCTAATGAGCAGTTCTTC,many,TRBV4-1,TRBJ2-1,-
CASSLSNGLSGGYTF,TGTGCCAGCAGTTTATCGAACGGTCTATCGGGGGGCTACACCTTC,many,TRBV12-3/TRBV12-4,TRBJ1-2,-
CASFDRNYGYTF,TGTGCCAGCTTTGACAGGAACTATGGCTACACCTTC,many,TRBV12-3/TRBV12-4,TRBJ1-2,-
CASSLLLGEGNQPQHF,TGTGCCAGCAGCCTCCTATTGGGGGAGGGCAATCAGCCCCAGCATTTT,many,TRBV12-3/TRBV12-4,TRBJ1-5,-
CSARGQANEKLFF,TGCAGTGCCCGGGGACAGGCTAATGAAAAACTGTTTTTT,many,TRBV20-1,TRBJ1-4,TRBD1
CASSQEQTLGQRYEQYF,TGTGCCAGCAGCCAAGAACAGACCCTGGGACAGCGCTACGAGCAGTACTTC,many,TRBV3-1,TRBJ2-7,TRBD1
CASRTPRLLTSYEQYF,TGTGCCAGCAGGACCCCTCGGCTCTTAACCTCCTACGAGCAGTACTTC,many,TRBV2,TRBJ2-7,-
CASSLRDRGPPQYF,TGTGCCAGCAGTTTACGGGACAGGGGTCCTCCCCAGTACTTC,many,TRBV12-3/TRBV12-4,TRBJ2-4,TRBD1
CASSPESHITDTQYF,TGTGCCAGCTCACCGGAAAGTCACATCACAGATACGCAGTATTTT,many,TRBV18,TRBJ2-3,-
CASSLVGAGGADTQYF,TGCGCCAGCAGCTTGGTAGGGGCCGGCGGGGCAGATACGCAGTATTTT,many,TRBV5-1,TRBJ2-3,-
CASSFLPGVGFGSYEQYF,TGTGCCAGCAGTTTTCTCCCGGGGGTCGGTTTTGGTTCCTACGAGCAGTACTTC,-,TRBV7-6,TRBJ2-7,-
CASSQGWTDYGYTF,TGTGCCAGCAGCCAAGGCTGGACGGACTATGGCTACACCTTC,many,TRBV3-1,TRBJ1-2,-
CASSVWASGGHTGELFF,TGTGCCAGCAGTGTTTGGGCTAGCGGGGGGCACACCGGGGAGCTGTTTTTT,-,TRBV25-1,TRBJ2-2,TRBD2
CASSLVGVAGETQYF,TGTGCCAGCAGTTTGGTAGGGGTAGCGGGGGAGACCCAGTACTTC,many,TRBV12-3/TRBV12-4,TRBJ2-5,TRBD2
CASSYIDRTEAFF,TGTGCCAGCAGCTATATAGACAGGACTGAAGCTTTCTTT,-,TRBV2,TRBJ1-1,-
CASSSGGTASGYTF,TGCGCCAGCAGCTCGGGGGGGACTGCCTCTGGCTACACCTTC,many,TRBV5-1,TRBJ1-2,-
CASSLAPGLLTEAFF,TGCGCCAGCAGCTTGGCCCCGGGTTTATTGACTGAAGCTTTCTTT,many,TRBV5-1,TRBJ1-1,-
CASTRGFGGYTF,TGTGCCAGCACAAGGGGGTTCGGTGGCTACACCTTC,many,TRBV6-1,TRBJ1-2,-
CASSLAEGGNIQYF,TGCGCCAGCAGCTTGGCGGAGGGAGGGAACATTCAGTACTTC,many,TRBV5-1,TRBJ2-4,TRBD2
CATSDPTSGGLYNEQFF,TGTGCCACCAGTGACCCGACTAGCGGGGGCCTTTACAATGAGCAGTTCTTC,many,TRBV24-1,TRBJ2-1,TRBD2